Here is one T cell receptor (beta chain) with its context. Antigen: not known. Unique molecular identifiers were present on cDNA, and template switching added a universal primer site. TCRdb re-called the 5' RACE reads with MiXCR, one entry per CDR3 protein. This sample yields about 250,000 distinct CDR3 sequences, of which 7% to 8.5% are seen a single time; under 6% belongs to the top ten. The sample is drawn from a study of identical twins. Whole-study results and caveats: Monozygotic twin pairs showed more out-of-frame TCR alpha sharing than models estimated. Findings depended on cross-sectional statistics rather than tracking the same donors. Out-of-frame alpha sequences shared by twins showed excess low generation probability.

Germline CDR1 and CDR2: SEHNR and FQNEAQ (reference sequence). The CDR3 is 14 amino acids. The germline V and J ends were trimmed by 4 bases and 3 bases, with 10 bases remaining between them. The data were also submitted as part of a second study, on yellow fever vaccine responses in identical twins.

The V call is TRBV7-9, the J call TRBJ1-5; D is possibly TRBD1 (6 bases). This TCR was recovered from a woman aged 18-29 years in good health. Sequenced material: CD8+ T cells sorted from blood. The DNA for the CDR3 is TGTGCCAGCAGCTCCCGGGACACCAATCAGCCCCAGCATTTT. Translated: CASSSRDTNQPQHF.